This T cell receptor beta chain was sequenced for a study of blood T cell repertoires in COVID-19. Study information: Sample material is recorded as cDNA or gDNA derived from T cells, B-cell-depleted T cells, or PBMCs.

The CDR3 consists of 18 residues. Trimming removed 5 bases from V and 4 bases from J; junction bases left unmatched: 13. CDR1 is SEHNR, CDR2 FQNEAQ, per germline (reference sequence). Residents of 24 US areas, aged roughly 18 to 89 years, made up the participants. Data came from immunoSEQ multiplex PCR; TCRdb stores just in-frame clones and leaves some out. The sample holds roughly 220,000 clones, about 88% seen once. Material: PBMCs or T cells enriched from blood (not recorded which). The source of this sequence is a woman aged 30 to 39 who had recovered from COVID-19. The V call is TRBV7-9, the J call TRBJ1-4, with 10 nucleotides matching TRBD1. The CDR3 bases are TGTGCCAGCAGCCCGCGGCCGAGACAGGGGGCAATTAATGAAAAACTGTTTTTT. Amino acid sequence: CASSPRPRQGAINEKLFF. Supplemented by reference TRBV7-9 and TRBJ1-4, the full variable domain reads DTGVSQNPRHKITKRGQNVTFRCDPISEHNRLYWYRQTLGQGPEFLTYFQNEAQLEKSRLLSDRFSAERPKGSFSTLEIQRTEQGDSAMYLCASSPRPRQGAINEKLFFGSGTQLSVL.